Described below is a single T cell receptor (beta chain) sequence and its context. The antigen remains unidentified. Profiling relied on immunoSEQ multiplex PCR, and the TCRdb table lists in-frame clones only, not all of them. The table includes tens of thousands of clones, around 90% detected once. Germline values: CDR1 SQVTM, CDR2 ANQGSEA. The V gene end was trimmed by 5 bases and the J gene end by 1 base; junction bases not matched to a gene: 12. This CDR3 contains 17 residues. These data are taken from a study of T cells in localized non-small cell lung cancer. Study results and caveats: Greater T cell density in blood accompanied longer overall survival. As only one tumor region underwent sequencing, heterogeneity remains possible.

V and J are TRBV29-1 and TRBJ2-1; 9 bases match TRBD2. The clonotype was recovered from a woman aged 40-75 years with stage II lung adenocarcinoma. This material consisted of PBMCs, taken before any cancer treatment. The CDR3 sequence is CSVYRLSGSGSYNEQFF. CDR3 coding DNA: TGCAGCGTTTACCGCCTTAGCGGGAGTGGTTCCTACAATGAGCAGTTCTTC.